The 10 T cell receptor delta chains given below trace back to one sample, sequenced in a study of gamma-delta T cells after stem cell transplantation. TCRdb re-called clones from the RT-PCR reads via CATT. Counted here are 2,500 to 3,000 delta-chain clones, approximately 2% occurring once; the ten biggest clones make up approximately 40%. The specimen was gamma-delta T cells. These receptors came from a human donor. It is not recorded whose cells these are; they may come from a transplant donor.

A remark on this clone: TCRdb's entry gives the protein of a much larger clone, which mismatches this DNA's translation at residue 4, likely from a read error; the protein reported here is translated from the DNA. The chain carries TRDV2 and TRDJ1; 12 positions agree with TRDD3. The V gene end was trimmed by 6 bases and the J gene end by 0 bases; junction bases not matched to a gene: 16. Looked up from germline, CDR1 is GEAIGNYY and CDR2 is EKD. This CDR3 has 19 residues. The chain's CDR3 is CACNPVLGDTQLYTDKLIF. The CDR3 DNA sequence: TGTGCCTGTAACCCGGTACTGGGGGATACACAGTTATACACCGATAAACTCATCTTT.

Concerning this clone itself: A read error is the likely source, as a far larger clone sits one nucleotide away. The sample holds other DNA sequences that translate to the same CDR3. The chain is built from TRDV2 and TRDJ1; TRDD3 agrees at 9 bases. The germline V gene has CDR1 GEAIGNYY and CDR2 EKD. The CDR3 extends over 16 amino acids. The ends lost 8 bases at V and 1 base at J; junction bases unmatched: 13. The CDR3 region has the DNA TGTGCCTCTTACGGGGTAGGGGATACGCTCACCGATAAACTCATCTTT. This translates into CASYGVGDTLTDKLIF.

In this sample, this clone turned up many times. This sequence is one base from a far larger clone and is likely a read error. This chain joins TRDV2 and TRDJ1, with unresolved D. The CDR3 spans 15 residues. The germline CDR1 and CDR2 sequences are GEAIGNYY and EKD. CDR3 sequence: CACGTLSGYTDKLIF. CDR3 DNA: TGTGCCTGTGGCACCCTATCCGGTTACACCGATAAACTCATCTTT.

A note on this clone: Since a far larger clone is one base different, this is likely a read error. The sample holds other DNA sequences that translate to the same CDR3. The rearrangement joins TRDV2 to TRDJ1, with TRDD3 identical over 12 bases. With V trimmed by 3 bases and J by 0 bases, 10 bases remained unmatched. This CDR3 comprises 18 residues. Looked up from germline, CDR1 is GEAIGNYY and CDR2 is EKD. As DNA, the CDR3 is TGTGCCTGTGACGTGCTGGGGGATACGGAGGGGCACACCGATAAACTCATCTTT. Amino acids: CACDVLGDTEGHTDKLIF.

This clone was seen more than once but under ten times. One base separates it from a far larger clone, so it is likely a read error. In the same sample, other DNA sequences code for this CDR3. This rearrangement joins TRDV2 to TRDJ1; a weak D match, TRDD3 (6 bases). V gave up 1 base and J gave up 3 bases, with 26 bases separating them. CDR1 GEAIGNYY and CDR2 EKD come from the germline V gene. The CDR3 length is 19 residues. CDR3 DNA sequence: TGTGCCTGTGACACTCTGCTTCCGACCCGGGGATCTCGTCCCGATAAACTCATCTTT. Translation gives CACDTLLPTRGSRPDKLIF.

By frequency in the sample, this clone is medium-sized (0.01 to 0.1%). The V and J genes are TRDV2 and TRDJ3; the match to TRDD3 covers 13 bases. After removal of 0 bases from V and 5 bases from J, the junction contained 9 bases not matched to a gene. CDR3 size: 20 residues. The germline V gene has CDR1 GEAIGNYY and CDR2 EKD. The CDR3 DNA reads TGTGCCTGTGACACCCCACTGGGGGATACGTCAAACCGGGACACCCGACAGATGTTTTTC. Protein product: CACDTPLGDTSNRDTRQMFF.

This clone is deemed medium-sized. The same CDR3 can be traced to other DNA sequences in this sample. The chain uses TRDV2 and TRDJ1; 11 nucleotides match TRDD3. Germline CDR1 is GEAIGNYY and CDR2 is EKD. After removal of 3 bases from V and 4 bases from J, the junction contained 24 bases not matched to a gene. The CDR3 is 21 amino acids. DNA for the CDR3: TGTGCCTGTGACGGTATTCTTCCTACCGTACTGGGGGATAAACGGGTCGATAAACTCATCTTT. Its translation: CACDGILPTVLGDKRVDKLIF.

This clone was counted ten times or more. A far bigger clonotype differs at one base, so this is likely a read error. The rearrangement links TRDV2 to TRDJ1, with a tentative D call TRDD3 (5 bases). Germline lookup yields CDR1 GEAIGNYY and CDR2 EKD. The CDR3 is 15 residues long. The CDR3 loop reads CACDTVGTYTDKPIF. The CDR3, as DNA: TGTGCCTGTGACACAGTGGGGACGTACACCGATAAACCCATCTTT.

This clone was recorded many times. A far larger clone is just one base off, so this is likely a read error. V and J are TRDV2 and TRDJ1; 8 nucleotides line up with TRDD3. The CDR3 totals 13 residues. Germline V gene lookup returns CDR1 GEAIGNYY and CDR2 EKD. V trimming: 1 base; J trimming: 8 bases; junction bases outside the gene matches: 5. The CDR3 nucleotides read TGTGCCTGTGACACTTGGGGGATCGGCAAACTCATCTTT. This gives the protein CACDTWGIGKLIF.

For this clone: This likely traces to a read error, being one base from a far larger clone. Other nucleotide sequences in the sample specify the same CDR3. The chain employs TRDV2 and TRDJ1; 10 bases are shared with TRDD3. Germline assignment: CDR1 GEAIGNYY and CDR2 EKD. CDR3 size: 16 residues. The CDR3 DNA reads TGTGCCTGTGACAACTTGGGGGATACTGAGACCGATAAACTTATCTTT. Translated, it gives CACDNLGDTETDKLIF.